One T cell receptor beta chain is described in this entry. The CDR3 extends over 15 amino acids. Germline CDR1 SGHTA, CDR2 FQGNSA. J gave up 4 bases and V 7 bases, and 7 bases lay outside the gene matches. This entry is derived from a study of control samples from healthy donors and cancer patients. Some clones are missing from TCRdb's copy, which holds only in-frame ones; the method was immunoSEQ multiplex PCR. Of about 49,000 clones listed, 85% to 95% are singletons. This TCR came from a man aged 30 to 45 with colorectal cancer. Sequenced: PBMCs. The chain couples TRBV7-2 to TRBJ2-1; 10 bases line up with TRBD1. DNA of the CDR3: TGTGCCAGCAATCCGGGACAGGGGTTGTACAATGAGCAGTTCTTC. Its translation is CASNPGQGLYNEQFF.